This TCR beta chain was recovered during a study of Ad26.COV2.S vaccination and SARS-CoV-2 variants. Overall study context: Each vaccinee took Ad26.COV2.S intramuscularly, once or twice 56 days apart. Whole-study results and caveats: It was found that vaccine and placebo recipients had similar non-spike TCR breadth. Vaccine recipients had higher spike-specific TCR breadth than placebo recipients. Reports say spike-specific CD8+ and CD4+ T cell responses covered substantial breadth after vaccination.

Worth noting for this clone: Its specificity is not known.

Treatment denoted: roughly 18 received Ad26.COV2.S at low or high dose, single or two shots; several received placebo; per-sample allocation not given. Sampling took place 63 days after the first vaccine or placebo injection. The CDR3 spans 15 residues. With 4 bases clipped from V and 8 bases from J, the junction kept 11 bases outside the gene matches. CDR1 SGDLS and CDR2 YYNGEE come from the germline V gene. TCRdb's table, derived via immunoSEQ multiplex PCR, lists solely in-frame clones and lacks some. The sample carries 300,000 to 500,000 clones, about nine tenths recorded once. This specimen was peripheral blood, taken in a trial of Ad26.COV2.S vaccine versus placebo. J is TRBJ1-4 and V is TRBV9, with 7 bases aligning to TRBD1. This sequence was found in a person aged 18 to 59 who received the Ad26.COV2.S COVID-19 vaccine or a placebo. CDR3 region: CASSPRDSLGEKLFF. The CDR3 DNA reads TGTGCCAGCAGCCCCCGGGACAGTTTGGGGGAAAAACTGTTTTTT.